Following are 19 T cell receptor beta chains from one sample sequenced in a study of immune cell composition in non-small cell lung cancer. Produced via immunoSEQ multiplex PCR; TCRdb's table is partial and in-frame only. The table lists under 7,000 clones, approximately 83% of them singletons. Normal lung sampling was at least 3 cm from the tumour, as distant as possible. The sequencing sample was made of non-adjacent lung tissue. The receptor set was obtained from a human donor with non-small cell lung cancer.

CDR3 coding DNA: TGTGCCAGCAGTTACTCGCAGGGCCTCGAGCAGTTCTTC. Its protein is CASSYSQGLEQFF. The chain uses TRBV6-5 and TRBJ2-1; possibly TRBD1 for D (5 bases). Germline V gene sequence: CDR1 MNHEY, CDR2 SVGAGI. The CDR3 is 13 amino acids. V was shortened by 0 bases and J by 10 bases, with 10 bases between the two germline ends.

J is TRBJ2-7 and V is TRBV7-9, with unresolved D. Germline V CDR1 and CDR2: SEHNR, FQNEAQ (reference sequence). The V end lost 3 bases, the J end lost 7 bases, and 13 bases lay between the germline ends. The CDR3 length is 13 residues. The CDR3 DNA follows: TGTGCCAGCAGCTTGGGCCTGAATGGGGAGCAGTACTTC. This sequence encodes CASSLGLNGEQYF.

The chain joins TRBV7-2 to TRBJ2-7; possible D gene TRBD2, 5 bases. This CDR3 comprises 15 residues. Trimming removed 5 bases from V and 1 base from J, with 15 bases in between. CDR1 is SGHTA, CDR2 FQGNSA, per germline. This CDR3 is CASSEETVASYEQYF. For the CDR3, the DNA is TGTGCCAGCAGCGAAGAGACTGTAGCGTCCTACGAGCAGTACTTC.

The chain joins TRBV6-5 to TRBJ2-7; D is ambiguous. Trimming shortened V by 8 bases and J by 5 bases, and 19 bases separated the two germline ends. This CDR3 has 14 residues. Per germline, CDR1 MNHEY and CDR2 SVGAGI. The CDR3 is CASLSRSRGDEQYF. CDR3 bases: TGTGCCAGCCTTTCCCGCTCCCGAGGAGACGAGCAGTACTTC.

V and J are TRBV5-8 and TRBJ1-5; D possibly corresponds to TRBD1 (5 bases). CDR3 length: 14 residues. Germline CDR1 is SGHTS and CDR2 is YDEGEE. With 2 bases removed from V and 6 bases from J, the gap between germline ends came to 12 bases. CDR3 nucleotides: TGTGCCAGCAGCTTTCGGGGGGGGGTTCAGCCCCAGCATTTT. It yields the protein CASSFRGGVQPQHF.

The V call is TRBV5-5, the J call TRBJ1-2; 7 nucleotides line up with TRBD1. Trimming cost V 4 bases and J 3 bases; bases outside gene matches: 15. The CDR3 has 17 residues. Germline-derived CDR1 and CDR2 are SGHKS and YYEKEE (reference sequence). This CDR3 is CASSARSGTAVDYGYTF. DNA of the CDR3: TGTGCCAGCAGCGCCCGTAGTGGGACAGCGGTCGACTATGGCTACACCTTC.

The gene calls are TRBV27 and TRBJ2-7; 12 bases agree with TRBD1. Germline V gene data show CDR1 as MNHEY and CDR2 as SMNVEV (reference sequence). Trimming removed 6 bases from V and 4 bases from J; junction bases left unmatched: 10. The CDR3 sequence is 16 residues long. CDR3 nucleotides: TGTGCCAGCAGGGATAACCGGGACAGGGGGCGTTACGAGCAGTACTTC. Its protein product is CASRDNRDRGRYEQYF.

V usage is TRBV4-1 and J usage is TRBJ1-1; TRBD1 is a possible D gene (6 bases). The CDR3 runs 17 residues. Germline CDR1 reads MGHRA; CDR2 reads YSYEKL. V was clipped by 2 bases and J by 2 bases, with 18 bases between them. CDR3 bases: TGCGCCAGCAGCCAAAAACAGGGAACGTTCGTAAACACTGAAGCTTTCTTT. Its protein product is CASSQKQGTFVNTEAFF.

This rearrangement joins TRBV29-1 to TRBJ1-2, with 7 bases fitting TRBD1. CDR1 and CDR2 from the germline V gene are SQVTM and ANQGSEA. V was pared by 7 bases and J by 1 base, with 6 bases of the junction left unmatched. CDR3 length: 13 amino acids. The CDR3 DNA is TGCAGCGGCGACGGACAGGATAACTATGGCTACACCTTC. As protein: CSGDGQDNYGYTF.

This clone was seen only once. The chain uses TRBV7-9 and TRBJ1-1; maybe TRBD1 (5 bases). From germline, CDR1 is SEHNR and CDR2 FQNEAQ (reference sequence). The CDR3 contains 14 residues. V dropped 4 bases and J dropped 5 bases, with 14 bases sitting between them. CDR3 residues: CASSSWTRGTEAFF. Written as DNA, the CDR3 is TGTGCCAGCAGCTCGTGGACCCGGGGGACTGAAGCTTTCTTT.

Only one count was recorded for this clone. J is TRBJ2-7 and V is TRBV29-1; 8 nucleotides match TRBD1. J was trimmed by 7 bases and V by 6 bases; bases with no gene match: 11. In germline, CDR1 is SQVTM, CDR2 ANQGSEA. The CDR3 spans 13 residues. In DNA, the CDR3 is TGCAGCGTCGGCCCCAGTACAGGGGGGGAGCAGTACTTC. It translates to CSVGPSTGGEQYF.

The CDR3 sequence is CASILYRESNQPQHF. The CDR3 coding sequence is TGTGCCAGCATCTTGTACAGGGAGTCCAATCAGCCCCAGCATTTT. The chain links TRBV6-1 to TRBJ1-5; perhaps TRBD1 as D (6 bases). Trimming left V 7 bases short and J 3 bases short, with 16 bases between. The germline V gene has CDR1 MNHNS and CDR2 SASEGT. CDR3 length: 15 residues.

The chain employs TRBV28 and TRBJ2-5, with 13 bases identical to TRBD2. The CDR3 extends over 16 amino acids. From germline, CDR1 is MDHEN and CDR2 SYDVKM. V lost 5 bases, J lost 5 bases, and 8 bases stayed unmatched. This CDR3 reads CASSTRTSGSRETQYF. The CDR3 DNA reads TGTGCCAGCAGTACCAGGACTAGCGGGAGTAGGGAGACCCAGTACTTC.

This chain links TRBV2 with TRBJ2-1; unclear D gene. CDR3 size: 11 residues. Deletions cut 5 bases from V and 5 bases from J, with 4 bases between. Germline V lookup: CDR1 SNHLY, CDR2 FYNNEI. The CDR3 DNA follows: TGTGCCAGCAGTCTTGACAATGAGCAGTTCTTC. This translates into CASSLDNEQFF.

Within the sample, this clone is large. The V and J genes are TRBV7-9 and TRBJ2-6, with 9 bases matching TRBD2. The ends lost 5 bases at V and 2 bases at J; junction bases unmatched: 7. Germline V gene lookup returns CDR1 SEHNR and CDR2 FQNEAQ (reference sequence). The length of the CDR3 is 17 residues. CDR3 residues: CASSAMRGGTGANVLTF. CDR3 bases: TGTGCCAGCAGCGCCATGCGGGGGGGCACTGGGGCCAACGTCCTGACTTTC.

The chain employs TRBV11-3 and TRBJ2-3, with no clear D. V was cut by 5 bases and J by 6 bases, with 12 bases left in between. Germline CDR1 reads SGHNT; CDR2 reads YENEEA. The CDR3 has 13 residues. CDR3 sequence (DNA): TGTGCCAGCAGCCCCAATCATGCGGATACGCAGTATTTT. Translating gives CASSPNHADTQYF.

This clone was seen more than once but under ten times. V and J are TRBV5-1 and TRBJ2-3; TRBD1 aligns across 8 bases. CDR3 length: 16 residues. V shed 4 bases and J 1 base; nucleotides not matched to a gene: 8. Germline CDR1 reads SGHRS; CDR2 reads YFSETQ. CDR3 sequence: CASSRTLTGGTDTQYF. In nucleotides, the CDR3 is TGCGCCAGCAGCCGAACCCTGACAGGGGGCACAGATACGCAGTATTTT.

J is TRBJ2-3 and V is TRBV5-5, with D perhaps matching TRBD1 (5 bases). This CDR3 region has 15 residues. Between the trimmed V and J ends, which lost 4 bases and 0 bases, there was a span of 12 bases. The V gene's germline CDR1 is SGHKS and CDR2 YYEKEE (reference sequence). The CDR3 sequence is CASSHDRSSTDTQYF. For the CDR3, the DNA is TGTGCCAGCAGCCATGACAGATCTAGCACAGATACGCAGTATTTT.

V usage is TRBV11-2 and J usage is TRBJ2-1; possibly TRBD1 for D (7 bases). CDR1 and CDR2 (germline): SGHAT, FQNNGV. The CDR3 spans 15 residues. Between the trimmed V and J ends, which lost 5 bases and 8 bases, there was a span of 19 bases. The chain's CDR3 is CASSRDREAGDEQFF. The CDR3 nucleotides read TGTGCCAGCAGCCGCGACAGGGAAGCGGGCGATGAGCAGTTCTTC.